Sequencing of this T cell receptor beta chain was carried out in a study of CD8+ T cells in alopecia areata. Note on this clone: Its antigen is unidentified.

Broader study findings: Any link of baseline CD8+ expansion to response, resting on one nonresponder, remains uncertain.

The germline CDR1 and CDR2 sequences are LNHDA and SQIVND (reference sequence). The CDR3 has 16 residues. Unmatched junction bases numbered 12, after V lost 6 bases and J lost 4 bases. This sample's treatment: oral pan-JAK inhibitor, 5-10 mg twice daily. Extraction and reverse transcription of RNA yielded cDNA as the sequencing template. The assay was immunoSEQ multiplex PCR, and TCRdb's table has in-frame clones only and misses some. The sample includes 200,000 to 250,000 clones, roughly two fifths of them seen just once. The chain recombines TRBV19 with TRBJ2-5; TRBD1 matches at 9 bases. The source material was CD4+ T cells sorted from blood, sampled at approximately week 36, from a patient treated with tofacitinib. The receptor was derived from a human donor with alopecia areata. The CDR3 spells CASSPRDRVKIETQYF. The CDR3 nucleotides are TGTGCCAGTAGCCCTAGGGACAGGGTGAAGATAGAGACCCAGTACTTC.